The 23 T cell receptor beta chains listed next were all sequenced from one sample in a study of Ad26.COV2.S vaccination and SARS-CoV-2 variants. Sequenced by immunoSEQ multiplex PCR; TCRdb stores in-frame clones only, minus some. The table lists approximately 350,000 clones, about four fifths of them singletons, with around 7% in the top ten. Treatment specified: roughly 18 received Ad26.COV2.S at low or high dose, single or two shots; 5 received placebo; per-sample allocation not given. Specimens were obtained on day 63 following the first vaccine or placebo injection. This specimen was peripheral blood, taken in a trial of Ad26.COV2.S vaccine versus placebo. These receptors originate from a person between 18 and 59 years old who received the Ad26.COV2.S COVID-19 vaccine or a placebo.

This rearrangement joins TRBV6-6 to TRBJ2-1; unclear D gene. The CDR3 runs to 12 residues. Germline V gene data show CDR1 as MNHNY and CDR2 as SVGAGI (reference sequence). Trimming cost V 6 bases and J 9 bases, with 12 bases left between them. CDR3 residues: CASSSPLGEQFF. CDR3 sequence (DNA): TGTGCCAGCAGCTCCCCTTTGGGTGAGCAGTTCTTC.

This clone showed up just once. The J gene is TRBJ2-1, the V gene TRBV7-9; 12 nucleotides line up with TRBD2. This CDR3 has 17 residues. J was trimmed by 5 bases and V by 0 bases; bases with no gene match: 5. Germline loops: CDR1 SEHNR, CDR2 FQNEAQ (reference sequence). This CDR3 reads CASSLAGLAGINNEQFF. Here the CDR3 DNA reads TGTGCCAGCAGCTTAGCCGGACTAGCGGGAATTAACAATGAGCAGTTCTTC.

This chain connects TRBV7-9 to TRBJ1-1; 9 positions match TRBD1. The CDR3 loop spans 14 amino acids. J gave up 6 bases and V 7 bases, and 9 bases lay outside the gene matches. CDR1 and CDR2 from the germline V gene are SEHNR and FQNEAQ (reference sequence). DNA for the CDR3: TGTGCCAGCACCCTAAATACAGGGGGCTCTGAAGCTTTCTTT. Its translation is CASTLNTGGSEAFF.

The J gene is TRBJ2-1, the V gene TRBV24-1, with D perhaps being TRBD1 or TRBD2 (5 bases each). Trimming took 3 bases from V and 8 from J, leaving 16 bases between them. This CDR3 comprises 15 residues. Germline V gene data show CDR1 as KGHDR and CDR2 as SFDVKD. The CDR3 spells CATSDPGLGDDEQFF. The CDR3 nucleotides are TGTGCCACCAGTGATCCCGGGCTGGGGGACGATGAGCAGTTCTTC.

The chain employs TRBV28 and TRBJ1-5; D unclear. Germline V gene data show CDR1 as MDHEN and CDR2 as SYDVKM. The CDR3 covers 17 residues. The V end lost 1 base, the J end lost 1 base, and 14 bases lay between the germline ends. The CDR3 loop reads CASSLYPPQMSNQPQHF. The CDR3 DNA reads TGTGCCAGCAGTTTATACCCACCACAGATGAGCAATCAGCCCCAGCATTTT.

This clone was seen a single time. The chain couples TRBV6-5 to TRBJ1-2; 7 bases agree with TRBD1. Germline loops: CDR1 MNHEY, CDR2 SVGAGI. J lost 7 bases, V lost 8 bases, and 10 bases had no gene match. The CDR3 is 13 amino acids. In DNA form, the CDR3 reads TGTGCCAGCCTTGCGGGACAGAGTCCTGGCTACACCTTC. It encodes CASLAGQSPGYTF.

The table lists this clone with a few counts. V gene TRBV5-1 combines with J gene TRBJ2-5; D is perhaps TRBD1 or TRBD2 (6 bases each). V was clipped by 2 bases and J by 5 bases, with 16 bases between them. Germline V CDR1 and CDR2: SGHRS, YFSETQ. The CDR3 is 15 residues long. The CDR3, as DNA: TGCGCCAGCAGCTTATCGCCCAGGGGACTGGAGACCCAGTACTTC. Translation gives CASSLSPRGLETQYF.

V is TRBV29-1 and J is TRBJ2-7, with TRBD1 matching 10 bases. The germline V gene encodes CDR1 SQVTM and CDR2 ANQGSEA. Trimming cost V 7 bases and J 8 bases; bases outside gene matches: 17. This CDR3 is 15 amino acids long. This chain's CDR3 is CSAGLGGTGERKQYF. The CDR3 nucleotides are TGCAGCGCTGGTTTAGGCGGGACAGGGGAGAGAAAGCAGTACTTC.

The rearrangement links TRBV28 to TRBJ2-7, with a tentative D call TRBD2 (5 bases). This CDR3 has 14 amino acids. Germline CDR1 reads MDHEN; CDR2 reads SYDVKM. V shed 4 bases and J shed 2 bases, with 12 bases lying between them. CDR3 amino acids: CASSSTIATYEQYF. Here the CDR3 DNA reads TGTGCCAGCAGTTCAACTATAGCGACCTACGAGCAGTACTTC.

In nucleotides, the CDR3 is TGTGCCAGCAGCCCAGACAGGGGTTACTACAATGAGCAGTTCTTC. Its translation is CASSPDRGYYNEQFF. The chain has TRBV6-5 and TRBJ2-1, with 8 bases lining up with TRBD1. The germline V gene has CDR1 MNHEY and CDR2 SVGAGI. There are 15 residues in the CDR3. V was pared by 6 bases and J by 3 bases, with 7 bases of the junction left unmatched.

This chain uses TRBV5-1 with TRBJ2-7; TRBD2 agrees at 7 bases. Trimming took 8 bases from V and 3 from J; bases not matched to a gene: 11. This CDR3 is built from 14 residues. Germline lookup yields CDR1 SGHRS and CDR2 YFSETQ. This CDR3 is CASHQTGGSYEQYF. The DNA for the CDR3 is TGCGCCAGTCACCAGACTGGCGGGAGCTACGAGCAGTACTTC. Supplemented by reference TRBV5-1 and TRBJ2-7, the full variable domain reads KAGVTQTPRYLIKTRGQQVTLSCSPISGHRSVSWYQQTPGQGLQFLFEYFSETQRNKGNFPGRFSGRQFSNSRSEMNVSTLELGDSALYLCASHQTGGSYEQYFGPGTRLTVT.

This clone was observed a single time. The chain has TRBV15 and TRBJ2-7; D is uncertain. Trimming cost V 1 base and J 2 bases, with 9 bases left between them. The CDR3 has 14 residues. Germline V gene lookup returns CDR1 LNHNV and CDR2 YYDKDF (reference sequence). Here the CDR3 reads CATSRGGGTYEQYF. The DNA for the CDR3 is TGTGCCACCAGCAGAGGAGGCGGTACCTACGAGCAGTACTTC.

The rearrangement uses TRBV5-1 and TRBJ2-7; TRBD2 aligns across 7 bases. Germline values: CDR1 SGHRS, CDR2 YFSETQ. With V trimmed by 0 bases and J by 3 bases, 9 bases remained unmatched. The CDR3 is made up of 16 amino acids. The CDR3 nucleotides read TGCGCCAGCAGCTTGGCCTCGGGGGGAGGGTTCTACGAGCAGTACTTC. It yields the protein CASSLASGGGFYEQYF.

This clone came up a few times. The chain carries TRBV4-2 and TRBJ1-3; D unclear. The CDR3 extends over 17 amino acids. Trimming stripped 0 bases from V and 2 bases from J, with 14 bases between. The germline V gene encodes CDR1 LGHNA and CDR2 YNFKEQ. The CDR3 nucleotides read TGTGCCAGCAGCCAAGATAGTCCAGGCTACGCTGGAAACACCATATATTTT. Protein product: CASSQDSPGYAGNTIYF.

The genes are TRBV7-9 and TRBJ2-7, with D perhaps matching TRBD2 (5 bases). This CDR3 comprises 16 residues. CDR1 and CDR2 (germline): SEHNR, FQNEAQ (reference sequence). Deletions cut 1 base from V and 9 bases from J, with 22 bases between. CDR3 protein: CASSLGDYPGSIWQYF. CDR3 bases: TGTGCCAGCAGCTTAGGCGACTATCCGGGTTCGATTTGGCAGTACTTC.

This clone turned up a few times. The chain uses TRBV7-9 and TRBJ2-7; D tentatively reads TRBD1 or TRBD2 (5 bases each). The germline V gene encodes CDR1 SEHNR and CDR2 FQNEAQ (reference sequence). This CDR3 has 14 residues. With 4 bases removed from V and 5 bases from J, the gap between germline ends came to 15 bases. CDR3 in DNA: TGTGCCAGCAGCTCTTACCGGGGCCTAAACGAGCAGTACTTC. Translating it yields CASSSYRGLNEQYF.

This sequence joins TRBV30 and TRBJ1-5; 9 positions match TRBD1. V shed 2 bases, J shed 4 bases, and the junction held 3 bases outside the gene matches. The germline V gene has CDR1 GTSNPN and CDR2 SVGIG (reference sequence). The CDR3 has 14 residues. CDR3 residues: CAWSLGQGNQPQHF. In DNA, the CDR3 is TGTGCCTGGAGTCTGGGACAGGGAAATCAGCCCCAGCATTTT. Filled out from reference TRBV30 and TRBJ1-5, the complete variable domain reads SQTIHQWPATLVQPVGSPLSLECTVEGTSNPNLYWYRQAAGRGLQLLFYSVGIGQISSEVPQNLSASRPQDRQFILSSKKLLLSDSGFYLCAWSLGQGNQPQHFGDGTRLSIL.

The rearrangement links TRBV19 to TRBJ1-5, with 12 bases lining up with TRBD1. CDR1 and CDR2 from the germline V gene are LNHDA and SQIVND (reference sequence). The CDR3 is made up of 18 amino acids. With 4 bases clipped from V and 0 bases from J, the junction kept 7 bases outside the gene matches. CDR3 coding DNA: TGTGCCAGTAGTAGGGACAGGGGGCCCCTTTATAGCAATCAGCCCCAGCATTTT. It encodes CASSRDRGPLYSNQPQHF.

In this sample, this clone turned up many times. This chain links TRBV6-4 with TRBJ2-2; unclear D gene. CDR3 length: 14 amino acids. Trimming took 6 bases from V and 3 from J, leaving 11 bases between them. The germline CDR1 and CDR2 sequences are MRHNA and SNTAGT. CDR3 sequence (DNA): TGTGCCAGCAGCCCTAACTCCGACACCGGGGAGCTGTTTTTT. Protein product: CASSPNSDTGELFF.

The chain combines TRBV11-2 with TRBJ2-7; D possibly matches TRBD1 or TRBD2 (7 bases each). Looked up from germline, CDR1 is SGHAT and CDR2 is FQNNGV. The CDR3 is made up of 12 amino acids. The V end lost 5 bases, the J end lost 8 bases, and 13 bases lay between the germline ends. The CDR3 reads CASSQGGAKQYF. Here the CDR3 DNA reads TGTGCCAGCAGCCAGGGGGGGGCTAAGCAGTACTTC.

CDR3 bases: TGTGCCAGCAGCTTAGAAACGTCCCGGGAGGGCCCCAACGAGCAGTACTTC. Encoded protein: CASSLETSREGPNEQYF. The rearrangement joins TRBV11-3 to TRBJ2-7; TRBD2 agrees at 8 bases. This CDR3 has 17 amino acids. The V gene end was trimmed by 0 bases and the J gene end by 5 bases; junction bases not matched to a gene: 12. Germline V gene data show CDR1 as SGHNT and CDR2 as YENEEA. Variable domain in full (rest from reference TRBV11-3 and TRBJ2-7): EAGVVQSPRYKIIEKKQPVAFWCNPISGHNTLYWYLQNLGQGPELLIRYENEEAVDDSQLPKDRFSAERLKGVDSTLKIQPAELGDSAVYLCASSLETSREGPNEQYFGPGTRLTVT.

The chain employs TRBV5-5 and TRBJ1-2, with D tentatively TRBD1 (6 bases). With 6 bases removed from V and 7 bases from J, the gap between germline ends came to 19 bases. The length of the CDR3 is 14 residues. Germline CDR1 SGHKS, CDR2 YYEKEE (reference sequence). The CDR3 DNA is TGTGCCAGCACCACAGGGTACGGGACCCTTGGCTACACCTTC. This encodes CASTTGYGTLGYTF.

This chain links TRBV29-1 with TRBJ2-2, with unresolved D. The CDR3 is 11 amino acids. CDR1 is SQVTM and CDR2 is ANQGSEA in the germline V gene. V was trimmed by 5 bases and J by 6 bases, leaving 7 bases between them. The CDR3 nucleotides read TGCAGCGTTCCCTTAGCCGGGGAGCTGTTTTTT. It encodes CSVPLAGELFF.